The rows below give T cell receptor beta chains drawn from one sample of a study of PD-1 blockade in classical Hodgkin lymphoma. Here immunoSEQ multiplex PCR was the method, and the copy in TCRdb shows in-frame clones only, minus some. The sample contains 70,000 to 85,000 clones, 93% of which appear only once. This sample comprised peripheral blood mononuclear cells (PBMCs), obtained at baseline. The receptors were gathered from a human donor with classical Hodgkin lymphoma. The conserved cysteine and the conserved F or W are not part of the CDR3 here. A D gene is named only where the DNA matches it firmly.

d_call v_call cdr3_length cdr3_aa
NA TRBV4-2 11 ASSQDDLGGYT
NA TRBV9 13 ASSDLLTENTEAF
TRBD2 TRBV11-3 13 ASSFAGGSYNEQF
TRBD2 TRBV27 13 ASSLLAGGPVEQY
TRBD1 TRBV6-5 10 ASRWTGGGYT
TRBD1 TRBV7-8 14 ASSLTRTGHLHEQY
NA TRBV7-9 17 ASSHGVGAGDSGTYEQY
NA TRBV28 10 ATAKANYGYT
NA TRBV6-4 12 ASSEGTPNTEAF
NA TRBV11-2 14 ASSLFWGAGTGELF
NA TRBV6-6 9 ASSYSVEQY
NA TRBV5-5 12 ASSLWAGETEAF
NA TRBV10-3 11 AISTERNTEAF
NA TRBV6-1 13 ASRRQTGPKTEAF
TRBD2 TRBV9 13 ASSARTSAADTQY
NA TRBV19 11 ASSTSTPGEQY
TRBD1 TRBV5-1 17 ASSLEGTGPRYGANVLT
TRBD1 TRBV2 12 ASSQGPDTGEKF
TRBD1 TRBV7-6 14 ASSFRDRINTGELF
NA TRBV9 12 ASSVGPLNTEAF
TRBD1 TRBV18 15 ASSLKPGQGLGEKLF
NA TRBV2 13 ASAQGGGAPGELF
TRBD2 TRBV5-1 17 ASSLAAAGGSLRGETQY
NA TRBV5-4 13 ASSTGGGTSYEQY
TRBD2 TRBV4-3 12 ASSLRTSGYEQY
TRBD1 TRBV2 14 ASRGIGTAGNQPQH
NA TRBV21-1 12 ASSRRPFSYEQY
NA TRBV29-1 7 RERSVLT
TRBD1 TRBV2 13 ASSEGGQGFYEQF
TRBD2 TRBV5-1 13 ASSFSGGLYNEQF
NA TRBV28 10 ASRTEPYEQY
NA TRBV27 11 ASSLSNNQPQH
TRBD2 TRBV5-4 14 ASSPRLAGSPYEQY
NA TRBV7-9 10 ASSPPSGELF
TRBD2 TRBV4-2 17 ASSPYNSGTSGHTDTQY
NA TRBV19 15 ASSIGSRAVSNTEAF
TRBD2 TRBV5-1 12 ASSLRGDDYEQY
NA TRBV19 10 ASSIGNQPQH
NA TRBV27 12 ASRGSHSNQPQH
NA TRBV7-9 12 ASSTGAGANVLT
NA TRBV6-5 11 ASSLTLNSPLH
NA TRBV6-5 14 ASSSGGTSSGNTIY